This T cell receptor beta chain was captured in a study of blood T cells in healthy people across ages. The authors ran a second PCR of 7 to 11 cycles using a sample-barcoded 5' primer and a J-beta primer mix. Each of the samples gave a minimum of 3 million paired-end reads that contained CDR3. Each CDR3 protein is one row after TCRdb ran MiXCR on the 5' RACE reads. The sample has about 930,000 distinct CDR3 sequences, about 28% seen once. CDR3 length equals 13 residues. Germline V gene data show CDR1 as SGHRS and CDR2 as YFSETQ. Trimming cost V 4 bases and J 5 bases, with 12 bases left between them. Each sample had at least 6.5 million PBMCs isolated. Samples each yielded at least 5 micrograms of total RNA. The same specimen was also included in a second study, on T cells of mothers and their children. That work contributes: Overlap measured in related mother-child pairs was slightly, non-significantly higher than in unrelated pairs.

The rearrangement links TRBV5-1 to TRBJ2-5; D ambiguous. The sequenced sample was blood. The source of this sequence is a woman aged 35 to 49 in good health. The CDR3 coding sequence is TGCGCCAGCAGCCGCGAAGTAATCGAGACCCAGTACTTC. The encoded protein is CASSREVIETQYF.